These 21 T cell receptor beta chains were sequenced from one sample in a study of cytomegalovirus exposure and HLA in healthy donors. Use of 60 Vbeta and 13 Jbeta primers characterized the PCR. The repertoire was sequenced with immunoSEQ multiplex PCR; TCRdb's copy has only in-frame clones and lacks some. The sample holds about 200,000 clones, around four fifths seen once. Input material: PBMCs. These receptor sequences come from a woman in her 40s in good health and CMV-seronegative.

The gene calls are TRBV6-5 and TRBJ2-7, with 9 nucleotides matching TRBD1. Losses at the gene ends were 0 bases for V and 1 base for J; bases not matched to a gene: 4. The CDR3 has 16 residues. Germline CDR1 and CDR2: MNHEY and SVGAGI. The CDR3 region has the DNA TGTGCCAGCAGTTACTCGGCGGGACAGGGATCCTACGAGCAGTACTTC. Translation gives CASSYSAGQGSYEQYF.

Remarks on this clone: Because the CDR3's place on the DNA is in doubt, the DNA is left out and the CDR3 is given as listed by TCRdb. The chain carries TRBV6-1 and TRBJ1-2; the table calls TRBD1, which could not be checked here. CDR1 is MNHNS and CDR2 is SASEGT in the germline V gene. The CDR3 comprises 15 residues, both ends counted. The CDR3 sequence: CCASIQQQTIHGYTF.

The chain has TRBV27 and TRBJ2-7; 9 bases agree with TRBD2. The length of the CDR3 is 14 residues. CDR1 is MNHEY, CDR2 SMNVEV, per germline (reference sequence). Trimming removed 3 bases from V and 3 bases from J; junction bases left unmatched: 3. CDR3 sequence reads: CASSLRGRDYEQYF. For the CDR3, the DNA is TGTGCCAGCAGTTTGCGCGGGAGGGACTACGAGCAGTACTTC.

DNA for the CDR3: TGTGCCAGCAGTGAAGCCAGCGGGCCATATGAGCAGTTCTTC. This sequence encodes CASSEASGPYEQFF. The chain recombines TRBV2 with TRBJ2-1, with D perhaps matching TRBD2 (6 bases). V was cut by 0 bases and J by 8 bases, with 11 bases left in between. This CDR3 region has 14 residues. Germline V lookup: CDR1 SNHLY, CDR2 FYNNEI.

The rearrangement uses TRBV28 and TRBJ1-5; the match to TRBD1 covers 10 bases. This CDR3 comprises 14 residues. Germline assignment: CDR1 MDHEN and CDR2 SYDVKM. With 6 bases clipped from V and 7 bases from J, the junction kept 6 bases outside the gene matches. The CDR3: CASRPDRGRQPQHF. The DNA for the CDR3 is TGTGCCAGCAGACCCGACAGGGGGCGACAGCCCCAGCATTTT.

The CDR3 DNA follows: TGTGCCTGGAGACCCGGGACAGGGTATGAGGACACTGAAGCTTTCTTT. Encoded protein: CAWRPGTGYEDTEAFF. The rearrangement joins TRBV30 to TRBJ1-1; 9 bases align to TRBD1. In germline, CDR1 is GTSNPN, CDR2 SVGIG (reference sequence). J gave up 3 bases and V 3 bases, and 11 bases lay outside the gene matches. The CDR3 contains 16 residues.

The chain is built from TRBV27 and TRBJ2-1; 7 nucleotides match TRBD1. There are 15 residues in the CDR3. Germline values: CDR1 MNHEY, CDR2 SMNVEV (reference sequence). The trim removed 6 bases at V and 7 bases at J, leaving 12 bases unmatched. CDR3 amino acids: CASSTWDRLGNEQFF. Here the CDR3 DNA reads TGTGCCAGCAGCACCTGGGACAGATTGGGTAATGAGCAGTTCTTC.

The count of this clone is one. CDR3 bases: TGTGCCAGCAGCCAAACCGGGACTAGCGGTAACGAGCAGTACTTC. The encoded protein is CASSQTGTSGNEQYF. This chain connects TRBV4-2 to TRBJ2-7, with 11 bases lining up with TRBD2. J lost 5 bases, V lost 2 bases, and 5 bases had no gene match. The CDR3 totals 15 residues. CDR1 is LGHNA, CDR2 YNFKEQ, per germline.

This clone was observed a single time. The chain combines TRBV28 with TRBJ2-5; TRBD1 aligns across 8 bases. Unmatched junction bases numbered 9, after V lost 7 bases and J lost 5 bases. CDR3 size: 14 residues. Per the germline V gene, CDR1 is MDHEN and CDR2 is SYDVKM. The CDR3 DNA is TGTGCCAGCAACCGAGACAGGGGCTGGGAGACCCAGTACTTC. Encoded protein: CASNRDRGWETQYF.

The J gene is TRBJ2-7, the V gene TRBV7-9, with TRBD2 identical over 16 bases. Germline V CDR1 and CDR2: SEHNR, FQNEAQ (reference sequence). CDR3 length: 16 amino acids. V lost 4 bases to trimming and J lost 11 bases; unmatched junction nucleotides: 11. As DNA, the CDR3 is TGTGCCAGCAGCTCCGCGGGACTAGCGGGAGGGGGTGAGAAGTACTTC. It yields the protein CASSSAGLAGGGEKYF.

This clone has just a few counts. The rearrangement joins TRBV15 to TRBJ2-2; 7 positions agree with TRBD2. In germline, CDR1 is LNHNV, CDR2 YYDKDF (reference sequence). Trimming at V came to 0 bases and at J to 5 bases, leaving 18 bases not matched to a gene. The CDR3 spans 20 residues. CDR3 sequence: CATSRDSSGQIWMGTGELFF. The CDR3 bases are TGTGCCACCAGCAGAGATAGTAGCGGGCAAATCTGGATGGGGACCGGGGAGCTGTTTTTT.

V gene TRBV4-1 combines with J gene TRBJ2-3, with 11 bases that match TRBD2. The CDR3 sequence is 17 residues long. V lost 5 bases, J lost 3 bases, and 10 bases stayed unmatched. Looked up from germline, CDR1 is MGHRA and CDR2 is YSYEKL. The CDR3 region is CASSFRLAGHGTDTQYF. The CDR3 bases are TGCGCCAGCAGCTTCAGACTAGCGGGACATGGAACAGATACGCAGTATTTT.

The rearrangement joins TRBV11-2 to TRBJ2-7; no firm D call. Germline V gene data show CDR1 as SGHAT and CDR2 as FQNNGV. V was pared by 3 bases and J by 2 bases, with 8 bases between. The CDR3 is 13 amino acids. The CDR3 coding sequence is TGTGCCAGCAGCTTTGTAGAAACCTACGAGCAGTACTTC. The encoded protein is CASSFVETYEQYF.

The chain links TRBV4-1 to TRBJ2-5, with TRBD1 as a possible D gene (7 bases). The CDR3 contains 15 residues. Germline values: CDR1 MGHRA, CDR2 YSYEKL. Between the trimmed V and J ends, which lost 3 bases and 4 bases, there was a span of 15 bases. Written as DNA, the CDR3 is TGCGCCAGCAGCCATTCCGACAGGGACTTAGAGACCCAGTACTTC. Residues: CASSHSDRDLETQYF.

The CDR3 is CASGDSPYEQYF. The DNA for the CDR3 is TGTGCCAGTGGGGACAGCCCCTACGAGCAGTACTTC. The chain is built from TRBV19 and TRBJ2-7; TRBD1 matches at 7 bases. This CDR3 is 12 amino acids long. Per the germline V gene, CDR1 is LNHDA and CDR2 is SQIVND (reference sequence). Trimming cost V 8 bases and J 2 bases; bases outside gene matches: 3.

This CDR3 reads CASSLLGRGLYEQYF. CDR3 nucleotides: TGTGCCAGCAGTTTATTGGGCAGGGGGCTTTACGAGCAGTACTTC. This chain uses TRBV27 with TRBJ2-7; 8 bases align to TRBD1. J gave up 4 bases and V 1 base, and 6 bases lay outside the gene matches. The CDR3 is 15 amino acids. The germline CDR1 and CDR2 sequences are MNHEY and SMNVEV (reference sequence).

J is TRBJ1-1 and V is TRBV6-1; D might be TRBD1 (6 bases). CDR1 MNHNS and CDR2 SASEGT come from the germline V gene. The CDR3 extends over 16 amino acids. Trimming pared 4 bases from V and 11 bases from J, leaving 26 bases between. The CDR3 nucleotides read TGTGCCAGCAGTGTCCGAACATCAGGGGCGTCTAATACGGCTTTCTTT. Protein: CASSVRTSGASNTAFF.

This chain uses TRBV30 with TRBJ2-2; D perhaps matches TRBD2 (5 bases). Looked up from germline, CDR1 is GTSNPN and CDR2 is SVGIG (reference sequence). The CDR3 spans 12 residues. The V end was cut by 8 bases, the J end by 1 base, with 8 bases between. The CDR3 loop is CAGRVNTGELFF. The CDR3 coding sequence is TGTGCCGGGCGGGTGAACACCGGGGAGCTGTTTTTT.

This clone was seen just once. The genes are TRBV7-6 and TRBJ1-2; no clear D gene. This CDR3 spans 13 amino acids. From germline, CDR1 is SGHVS and CDR2 FNYEAQ. V lost 2 bases and J lost 6, with 10 bases in between. The CDR3 loop reads CASSLTSVDGYTF. CDR3 nucleotides: TGTGCCAGCAGCTTAACATCAGTGGATGGCTACACCTTC. Filled out from reference TRBV7-6 and TRBJ1-2, the complete variable domain reads GAGVSQSPRYKVTKRGQDVALRCDPISGHVSLYWYRQALGQGPEFLTYFNYEAQQDKSGLPNDRFSAERPEGSISTLTIQRTEQRDSAMYRCASSLTSVDGYTFGSGTRLTVV.

The chain recombines TRBV25-1 with TRBJ1-6; the D gene is possibly TRBD1 (6 bases). The V gene's germline CDR1 is MGHDK and CDR2 SYGVNS. The V gene lost 6 bases and the J gene lost 6 bases, with 15 bases spanning the gap. The CDR3 extends over 15 amino acids. CDR3 residues: CASRHWTESNSPLHF. The CDR3 DNA sequence: TGTGCCAGCAGGCATTGGACAGAAAGTAATTCACCCCTCCACTTT.

The chain recombines TRBV10-3 with TRBJ1-2; D gene unclear. V was cut by 0 bases and J by 1 base, with 6 bases left in between. CDR3 length equals 14 residues. Per the germline V gene, CDR1 is ENHRY and CDR2 is SYGVKD. The CDR3 here is CAISESPSNYGYTF. For the CDR3, the DNA is TGTGCCATCAGTGAGTCACCCAGTAACTATGGCTACACCTTC.